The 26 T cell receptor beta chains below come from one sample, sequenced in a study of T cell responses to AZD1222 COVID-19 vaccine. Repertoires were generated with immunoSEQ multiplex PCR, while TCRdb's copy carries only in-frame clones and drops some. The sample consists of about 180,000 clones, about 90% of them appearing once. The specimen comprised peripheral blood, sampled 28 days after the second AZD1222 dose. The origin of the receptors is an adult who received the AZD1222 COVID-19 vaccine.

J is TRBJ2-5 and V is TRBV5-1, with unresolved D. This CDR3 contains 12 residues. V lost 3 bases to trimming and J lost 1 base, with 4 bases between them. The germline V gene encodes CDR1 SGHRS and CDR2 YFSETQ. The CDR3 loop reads CASSSSQETQYF. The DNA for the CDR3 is TGCGCCAGCAGCTCCTCCCAAGAGACCCAGTACTTC.

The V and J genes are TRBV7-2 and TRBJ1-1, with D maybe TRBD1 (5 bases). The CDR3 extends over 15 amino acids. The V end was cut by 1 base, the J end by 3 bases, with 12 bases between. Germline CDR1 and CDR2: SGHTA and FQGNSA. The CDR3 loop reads CASSLEGTEYTEAFF. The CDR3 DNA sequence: TGTGCCAGCAGCTTAGAGGGGACTGAGTACACTGAAGCTTTCTTT.

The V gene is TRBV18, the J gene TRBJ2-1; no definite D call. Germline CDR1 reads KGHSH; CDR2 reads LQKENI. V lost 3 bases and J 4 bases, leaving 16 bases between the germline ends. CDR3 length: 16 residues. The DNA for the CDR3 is TGTGCCAGCTCACCTCTCACTAACTCGGAATACAATGAGCAGTTCTTC. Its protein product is CASSPLTNSEYNEQFF. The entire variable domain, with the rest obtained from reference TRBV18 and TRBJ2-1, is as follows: NAGVMQNPRHLVRRRGQEARLRCSPMKGHSHVYWYRQLPEEGLKFMVYLQKENIIDESGMPKERFSAEFPKEGPSILRIQQVVRGDSAAYFCASSPLTNSEYNEQFFGPGTRLTVL.

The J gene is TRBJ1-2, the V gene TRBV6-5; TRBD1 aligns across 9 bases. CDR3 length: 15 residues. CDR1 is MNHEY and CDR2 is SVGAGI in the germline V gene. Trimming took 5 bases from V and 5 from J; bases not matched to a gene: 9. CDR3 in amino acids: CASSTPDRGIYGYTF. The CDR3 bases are TGTGCCAGCAGTACTCCCGACAGGGGGATTTATGGCTACACCTTC.

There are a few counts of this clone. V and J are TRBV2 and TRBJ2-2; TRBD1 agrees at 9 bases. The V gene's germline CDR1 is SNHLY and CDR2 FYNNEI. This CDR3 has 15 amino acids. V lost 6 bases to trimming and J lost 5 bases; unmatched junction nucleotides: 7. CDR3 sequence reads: CASSVGQGGTGELFF. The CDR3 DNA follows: TGTGCCAGCAGCGTGGGACAGGGTGGGACCGGGGAGCTGTTTTTT.

The CDR3 sequence is CASSTTQGGRVHSNQPQHF. CDR3 DNA: TGTGCCAGTAGTACGACTCAAGGAGGCAGGGTTCATAGCAATCAGCCCCAGCATTTT. This chain uses TRBV19 with TRBJ1-5; D may be TRBD1 (5 bases). The CDR3 sequence is 19 residues long. CDR1 and CDR2 (germline): LNHDA, SQIVND (reference sequence). V lost 4 bases and J lost 0, with 22 bases in between. Supplemented by reference TRBV19 and TRBJ1-5, the full variable domain reads DGGITQSPKYLFRKEGQNVTLSCEQNLNHDAMYWYRQDPGQGLRLIYYSQIVNDFQKGDIAEGYSVSREKKESFPLTVTSAQKNPTAFYLCASSTTQGGRVHSNQPQHFGDGTRLSIL.

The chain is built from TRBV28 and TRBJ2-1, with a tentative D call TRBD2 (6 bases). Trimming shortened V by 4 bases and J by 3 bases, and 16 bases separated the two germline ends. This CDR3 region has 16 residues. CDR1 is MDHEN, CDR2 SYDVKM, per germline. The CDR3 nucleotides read TGTGCCAGCAGTTCGTTCGGCGGGATAAACTACAATGAGCAGTTCTTC. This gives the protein CASSSFGGINYNEQFF. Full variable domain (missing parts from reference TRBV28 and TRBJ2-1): DVKVTQSSRYLVKRTGEKVFLECVQDMDHENMFWYRQDPGLGLRLIYFSYDVKMKEKGDIPEGYSVSREKKERFSLILESASTNQTSMYLCASSSFGGINYNEQFFGPGTRLTVL.

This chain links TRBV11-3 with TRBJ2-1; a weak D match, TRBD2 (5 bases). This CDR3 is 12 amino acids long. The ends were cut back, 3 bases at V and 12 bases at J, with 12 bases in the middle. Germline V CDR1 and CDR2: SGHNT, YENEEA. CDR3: CASSFSAGPQFF. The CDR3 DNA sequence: TGTGCCAGCAGCTTTTCTGCGGGCCCGCAGTTCTTC. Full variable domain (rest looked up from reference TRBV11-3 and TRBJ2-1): EAGVVQSPRYKIIEKKQPVAFWCNPISGHNTLYWYLQNLGQGPELLIRYENEEAVDDSQLPKDRFSAERLKGVDSTLKIQPAELGDSAVYLCASSFSAGPQFFGPGTRLTVL.

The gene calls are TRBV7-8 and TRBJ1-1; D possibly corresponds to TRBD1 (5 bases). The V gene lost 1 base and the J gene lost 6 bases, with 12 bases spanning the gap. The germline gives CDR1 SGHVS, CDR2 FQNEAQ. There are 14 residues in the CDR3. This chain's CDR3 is CASSLVSQGAEAFF. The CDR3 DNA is TGTGCCAGCAGCTTAGTTAGCCAGGGAGCTGAAGCTTTCTTT.

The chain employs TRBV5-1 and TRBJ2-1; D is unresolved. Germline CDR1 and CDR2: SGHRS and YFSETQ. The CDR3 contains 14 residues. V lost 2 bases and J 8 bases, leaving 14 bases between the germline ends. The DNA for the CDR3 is TGCGCCAGCAGCTTAGACCCCTCCGGCGATGAGCAGTTCTTC. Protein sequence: CASSLDPSGDEQFF.

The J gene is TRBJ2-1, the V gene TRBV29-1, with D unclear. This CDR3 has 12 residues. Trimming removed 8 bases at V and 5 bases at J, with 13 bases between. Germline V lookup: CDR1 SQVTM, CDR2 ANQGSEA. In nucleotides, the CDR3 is TGCAGCCCGACCGGGCTCCACAATGAGCAGTTCTTC. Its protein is CSPTGLHNEQFF.

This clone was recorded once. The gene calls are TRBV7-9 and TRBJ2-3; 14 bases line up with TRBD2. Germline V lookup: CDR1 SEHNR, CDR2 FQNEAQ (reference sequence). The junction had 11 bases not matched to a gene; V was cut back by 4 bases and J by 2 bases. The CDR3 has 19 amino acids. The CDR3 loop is CASSSPLGLAGGNTDTQYF. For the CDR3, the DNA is TGTGCCAGCAGCTCCCCACTCGGACTAGCGGGGGGAAACACAGATACGCAGTATTTT.

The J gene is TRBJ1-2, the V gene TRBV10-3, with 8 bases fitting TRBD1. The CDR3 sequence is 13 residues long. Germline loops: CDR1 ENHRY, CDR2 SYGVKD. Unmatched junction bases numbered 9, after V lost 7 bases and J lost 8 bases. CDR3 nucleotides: TGTGCCATCAAATGGACAGGGCTCGGCGGCTACACCTTC. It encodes CAIKWTGLGGYTF.

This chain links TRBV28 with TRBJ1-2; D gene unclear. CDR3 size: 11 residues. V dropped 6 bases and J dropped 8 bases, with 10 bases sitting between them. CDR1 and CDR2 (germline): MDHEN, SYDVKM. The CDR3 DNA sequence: TGTGCCAGCAGATGGTTAGGAGGCTACACCTTC. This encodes CASRWLGGYTF.

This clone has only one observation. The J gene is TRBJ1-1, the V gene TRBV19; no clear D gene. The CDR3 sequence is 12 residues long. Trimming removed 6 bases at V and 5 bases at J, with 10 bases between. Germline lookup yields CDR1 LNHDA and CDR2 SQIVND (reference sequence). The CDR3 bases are TGTGCCAGTAGGGCGATGTGGACTGAAGCTTTCTTT. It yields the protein CASRAMWTEAFF.

CDR3 sequence: CATEDRGPYEQYF. The DNA for the CDR3 is TGTGCCACGGAGGACAGGGGCCCCTACGAGCAGTACTTC. V and J are TRBV28 and TRBJ2-7, with 9 bases that match TRBD1. The CDR3 runs 13 residues. Per germline, CDR1 MDHEN and CDR2 SYDVKM. V shed 10 bases and J 2 bases; nucleotides not matched to a gene: 6.

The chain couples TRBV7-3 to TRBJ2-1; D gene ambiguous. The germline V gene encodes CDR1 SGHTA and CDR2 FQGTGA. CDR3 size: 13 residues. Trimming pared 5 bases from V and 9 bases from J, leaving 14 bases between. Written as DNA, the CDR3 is TGTGCCAGCAGCAGTGGATCCGCCGGTGAGCAGTTCTTC. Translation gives CASSSGSAGEQFF.

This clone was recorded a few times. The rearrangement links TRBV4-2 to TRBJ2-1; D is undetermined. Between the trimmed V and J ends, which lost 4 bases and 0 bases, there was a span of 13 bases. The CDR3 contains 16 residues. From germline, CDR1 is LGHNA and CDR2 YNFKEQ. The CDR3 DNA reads TGTGCCAGCAGCCCCCTCCTGCGGAACTCCTACAATGAGCAGTTCTTC. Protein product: CASSPLLRNSYNEQFF.

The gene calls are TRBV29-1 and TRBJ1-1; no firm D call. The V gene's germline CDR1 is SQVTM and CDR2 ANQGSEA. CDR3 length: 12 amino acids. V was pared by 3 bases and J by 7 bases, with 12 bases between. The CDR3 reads CSVDDGRREAFF. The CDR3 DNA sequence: TGCAGCGTTGATGACGGACGGCGTGAAGCTTTCTTT. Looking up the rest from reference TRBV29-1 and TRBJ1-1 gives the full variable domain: SAVISQKPSRDICQRGTSLTIQCQVDSQVTMMFWYRQQPGQSLTLIATANQGSEATYESGFVIDKFPISRPNLTFSTLTVSNMSPEDSSIYLCSVDDGRREAFFGQGTRLTVV.

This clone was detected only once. This CDR3 reads CASAPPGAYNEQFF. CDR3 nucleotide sequence: TGTGCTAGTGCCCCCCCCGGGGCCTACAATGAGCAGTTCTTC. The chain recombines TRBV12-5 with TRBJ2-1; possibly TRBD2 for D (5 bases). Per the germline V gene, CDR1 is LGHNT and CDR2 is FRNRAP. CDR3 length equals 14 residues. V lost 7 bases and J lost 2, with 12 bases in between. The full variable domain, completed using reference TRBV12-5 and TRBJ2-1, is DARVTQTPRHKVTEMGQEVTMRCQPILGHNTVFWYRQTMMQGLELLAYFRNRAPLDDSGMPKDRFSAEMPDATLATLKIQPSEPRDSAVYFCASAPPGAYNEQFFGPGTRLTVL.

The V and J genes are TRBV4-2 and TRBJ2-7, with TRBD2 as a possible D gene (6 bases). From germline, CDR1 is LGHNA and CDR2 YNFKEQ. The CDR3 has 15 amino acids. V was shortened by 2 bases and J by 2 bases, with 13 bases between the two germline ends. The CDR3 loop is CASSQSGTGAYEQYF. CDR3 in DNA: TGTGCCAGCAGCCAATCCGGGACTGGGGCCTACGAGCAGTACTTC.

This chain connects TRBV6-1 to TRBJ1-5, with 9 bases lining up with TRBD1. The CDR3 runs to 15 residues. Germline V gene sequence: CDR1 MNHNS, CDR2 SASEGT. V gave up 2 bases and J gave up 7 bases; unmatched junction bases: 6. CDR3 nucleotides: TGTGCCAGCAGTGAATCCGGGACAGGGCCACAGCCCCAGCATTTT. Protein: CASSESGTGPQPQHF.

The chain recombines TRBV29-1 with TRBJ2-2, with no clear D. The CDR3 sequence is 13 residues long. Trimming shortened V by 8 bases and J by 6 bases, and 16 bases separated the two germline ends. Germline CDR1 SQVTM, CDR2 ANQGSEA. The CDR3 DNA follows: TGCAGCATTACAGCCCCCAACGCCGGGGAGCTGTTTTTT. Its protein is CSITAPNAGELFF.

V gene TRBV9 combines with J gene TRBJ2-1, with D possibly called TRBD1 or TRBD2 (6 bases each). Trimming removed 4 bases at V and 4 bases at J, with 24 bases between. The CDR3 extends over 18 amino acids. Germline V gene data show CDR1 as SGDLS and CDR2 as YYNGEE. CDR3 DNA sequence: TGTGCCAGCAGCCTCTGGGGGGCAGGAGATACCAATTACAATGAGCAGTTCTTC. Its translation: CASSLWGAGDTNYNEQFF.

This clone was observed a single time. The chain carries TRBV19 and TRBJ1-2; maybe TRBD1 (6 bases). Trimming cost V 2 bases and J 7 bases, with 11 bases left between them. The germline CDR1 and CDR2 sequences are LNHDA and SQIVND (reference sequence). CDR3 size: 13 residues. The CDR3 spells CASSIYIGGGYTF. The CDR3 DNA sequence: TGTGCCAGTAGTATATATATAGGGGGTGGCTACACCTTC.

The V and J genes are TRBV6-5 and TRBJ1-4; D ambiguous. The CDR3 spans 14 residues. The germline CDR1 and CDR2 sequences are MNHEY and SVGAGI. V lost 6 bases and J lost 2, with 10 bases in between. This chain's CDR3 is CASSGWSTNEKLFF. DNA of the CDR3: TGTGCCAGCAGCGGGTGGTCCACTAATGAAAAACTGTTTTTT.